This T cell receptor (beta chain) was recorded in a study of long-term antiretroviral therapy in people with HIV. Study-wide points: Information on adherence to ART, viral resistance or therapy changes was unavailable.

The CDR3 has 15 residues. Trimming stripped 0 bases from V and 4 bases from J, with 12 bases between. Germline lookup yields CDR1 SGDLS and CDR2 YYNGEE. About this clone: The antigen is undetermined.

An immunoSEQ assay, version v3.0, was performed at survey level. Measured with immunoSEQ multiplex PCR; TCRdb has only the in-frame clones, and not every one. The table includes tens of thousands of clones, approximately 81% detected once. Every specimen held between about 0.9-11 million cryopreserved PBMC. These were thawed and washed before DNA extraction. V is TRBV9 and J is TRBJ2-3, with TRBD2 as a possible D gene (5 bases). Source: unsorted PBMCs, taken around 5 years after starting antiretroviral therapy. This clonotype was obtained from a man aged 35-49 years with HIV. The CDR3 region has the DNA TGTGCCAGCAGCGTAGAGGGCTTGAGGGCAGATACGCAGTATTTT. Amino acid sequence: CASSVEGLRADTQYF.